This paragraph covers one TCR beta chain sequence. This sample is drawn from a study of control samples from healthy donors and cancer patients. Here immunoSEQ multiplex PCR was the method, and the copy in TCRdb shows in-frame clones only, minus some. Here the sample spans around 100,000 clones, roughly 90% being singletons. The CDR3 totals 16 residues. Germline CDR1 reads SGHRS; CDR2 reads YFSETQ. V was shortened by 0 bases and J by 4 bases, with 16 bases between the two germline ends. The receptor comes from a man aged 60 to 69 with lung cancer. The chain uses TRBV5-1 and TRBJ1-2, with D maybe TRBD1 (6 bases). Sequencing was carried out using PBMCs. CDR3 sequence: CASSLASGQSFYGYTF. The CDR3 DNA reads as TGCGCCAGCAGCTTGGCCAGTGGACAGTCCTTCTATGGCTACACCTTC.